The 7 T cell receptor beta chains below come from one sample, sequenced in a study of neoadjuvant anti-PD-1 for oral cavity cancer. The time point: after neoadjuvant nivolumab, at surgical resection. Assay: immunoSEQ multiplex PCR; the TCRdb copy retains only in-frame clones and omits some. The sample contains about 13,000 clones, about 61% of which appear only once. The specimen was PBMCs, collected after nivolumab (anti-PD-1) treatment. These receptors were taken from a person aged 40 to 85 with oral cavity squamous cell carcinoma.

This chain uses TRBV10-3 with TRBJ1-4; D remains ambiguous. Trimming removed 0 bases at V and 7 bases at J, with 6 bases between. CDR1 and CDR2 (germline): ENHRY, SYGVKD. This CDR3 has 13 amino acids. CDR3 amino acids: CAISESGSEKLFF. CDR3 DNA: TGTGCCATCAGTGAGTCGGGAAGTGAAAAACTGTTTTTT.

This clone was observed a few times. V usage is TRBV7-9 and J usage is TRBJ2-7; D tentatively fits TRBD1 or TRBD2 (5 bases each). V lost 5 bases and J 3 bases, leaving 14 bases between the germline ends. The germline gives CDR1 SEHNR, CDR2 FQNEAQ (reference sequence). This CDR3 comprises 14 residues. CDR3 residues: CASSAQGAGYEQYF. DNA for the CDR3: TGTGCCAGCAGCGCCCAAGGGGCGGGCTACGAGCAGTACTTC.

V and J are TRBV5-1 and TRBJ2-2; TRBD2 matches at 10 bases. CDR1 is SGHRS and CDR2 is YFSETQ in the germline V gene. The CDR3 is 15 amino acids. V lost 4 bases, J lost 3 bases, and 3 bases stayed unmatched. The CDR3 protein is CASSGGTSDTGELFF. In DNA, the CDR3 is TGCGCCAGCAGCGGCGGGACTAGCGACACCGGGGAGCTGTTTTTT.

This clone has more than one count but fewer than ten. This chain joins TRBV2 and TRBJ2-4, with D perhaps matching TRBD2 (7 bases). The length of the CDR3 is 15 residues. CDR1 SNHLY and CDR2 FYNNEI come from the germline V gene. Trimming took off 6 bases at V and 8 bases at J, with 20 bases between the two ends. The CDR3 sequence is CASRPDSGGGDIQYF. CDR3 bases: TGTGCCAGCAGGCCAGATAGCGGAGGGGGGGACATTCAGTACTTC.

The J gene is TRBJ1-2, the V gene TRBV30, with D uncertain. This CDR3 has 14 residues. Trimming removed 3 bases from V and 8 bases from J, with 19 bases in between. Germline V CDR1 and CDR2: GTSNPN, SVGIG (reference sequence). The CDR3 nucleotides are TGTGCCTGGAGACGGGTCCTTCTTGACTCCGGCTACACCTTC. Translation: CAWRRVLLDSGYTF.

The chain carries TRBV29-1 and TRBJ2-5; the D gene is possibly TRBD2 (6 bases). Deletions cut 4 bases from V and 6 bases from J, with 15 bases between. The germline CDR1 and CDR2 sequences are SQVTM and ANQGSEA. The CDR3 loop spans 13 amino acids. Written as DNA, the CDR3 is TGCAGCGTTGGCCTGGGAGGTGAAAAGACCCAGTACTTC. Translating it yields CSVGLGGEKTQYF.

The genes are TRBV27 and TRBJ2-2; 11 bases agree with TRBD2. Looked up from germline, CDR1 is MNHEY and CDR2 is SMNVEV (reference sequence). The CDR3 has 16 amino acids. Germline trimming cut 5 bases from V and 4 bases from J; bases unmatched to any gene: 6. The CDR3 loop reads CASSPGLAVFTGELFF. The CDR3 nucleotides are TGTGCCAGCAGTCCGGGACTAGCGGTCTTCACCGGGGAGCTGTTTTTT.